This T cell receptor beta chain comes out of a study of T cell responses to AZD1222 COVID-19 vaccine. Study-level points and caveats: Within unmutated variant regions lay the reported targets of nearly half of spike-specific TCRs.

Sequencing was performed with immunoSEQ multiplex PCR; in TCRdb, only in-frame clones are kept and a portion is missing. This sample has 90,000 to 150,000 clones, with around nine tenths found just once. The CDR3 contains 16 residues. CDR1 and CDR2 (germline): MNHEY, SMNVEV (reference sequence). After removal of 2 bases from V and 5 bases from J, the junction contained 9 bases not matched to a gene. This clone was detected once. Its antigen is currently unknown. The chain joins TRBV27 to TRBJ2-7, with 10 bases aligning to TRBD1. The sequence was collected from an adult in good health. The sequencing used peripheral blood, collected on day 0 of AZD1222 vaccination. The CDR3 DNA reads TGTGCCAGCAGTTTAATTTCCGGGACAGGGGTCCACGAGCAGTACTTC. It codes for CASSLISGTGVHEQYF.